This T cell receptor beta chain was recorded in a study of lymphopenia after photon versus proton radiotherapy. Study outcomes and limitations: Oligoclonal CD8+ Temra expansion after nadir drove photon patients' diversity drop. Larger post-nadir TCR diversity loss correlated inversely with survival in deceased patients.

Remarks on this clone: What it binds is unknown.

The CDR3 loop spans 12 amino acids. Germline trimming cut 0 bases from V and 13 bases from J; bases unmatched to any gene: 1. The V gene's germline CDR1 is MNHEY and CDR2 SVGAGI. Method: immunoSEQ multiplex PCR; TCRdb's copy keeps in-frame clones and lacks some. Here the sample spans nearly 25,000 clones, roughly 80% being singletons. J is TRBJ2-2 and V is TRBV6-5; 8 nucleotides line up with TRBD1. Source: peripheral blood, taken from a patient treated with proton-based radiotherapy. The TCR comes from a woman in her sixties or seventies with pancreatic cancer. The CDR3 coding sequence is TGTGCCAGCAGTTACTCCGGGACAGGGCTGTTTTTT. Residues: CASSYSGTGLFF.